A selection of T cell receptor beta chains follows, all from one sample in a study of beta chain features in type 1 diabetes. The protocol was immunoSEQ multiplex PCR, while the TCRdb copy is restricted to in-frame clones and leaves out a portion. The table lists hundreds of thousands of clones, roughly a sixth of them singletons. Sequenced material: naive CD4+ T cells from blood. Receptor source: a man younger than 30 in good health. Both conserved end residues are part of each CDR3. Each record gives: CDR3 protein, CDR3 DNA, J gene, clone size, CDR3 length, D gene, V gene. D genes are given only for firm matches. Rows may omit the clone size; those that give it use once, few, many or a size class.

cdr3_aa: CASSNPPGHSGANVLTF; cdr3_nt: TGTGCCAGTAGTAATCCTCCAGGACACTCTGGGGCCAACGTCCTGACTTTC; j_call: TRBJ2-6; clone_size: -; cdr3_length: 17; d_call: -; v_call: TRBV19
cdr3_aa: CASRSLVGYTGELFF; cdr3_nt: TGTGCCAGCAGATCCCTAGTCGGGTACACCGGGGAGCTGTTTTTT; j_call: TRBJ2-2; clone_size: -; cdr3_length: 15; d_call: -; v_call: TRBV7-6
cdr3_aa: CASSGAEKLFF; cdr3_nt: TGTGCCAGCAGTGGGGCTGAAAAACTGTTTTTT; j_call: TRBJ1-4; clone_size: -; cdr3_length: 11; d_call: -; v_call: TRBV25-1
cdr3_aa: CASKAGGVGYTF; cdr3_nt: TGTGCCAGCAAGGCTGGGGGCGTTGGCTACACCTTC; j_call: TRBJ1-2; clone_size: few; cdr3_length: 12; d_call: -; v_call: TRBV2
cdr3_aa: CASSIGQGSYNEQFF; cdr3_nt: TGTGCCAGTAGTATTGGACAGGGGTCCTACAATGAGCAGTTCTTC; j_call: TRBJ2-1; clone_size: -; cdr3_length: 15; d_call: TRBD1; v_call: TRBV19
cdr3_aa: CATSTSHSQAAALGSNQPQHF; cdr3_nt: TGTGCCACCAGCACCAGCCACTCACAGGCCGCGGCCTTAGGTAGCAATCAGCCCCAGCATTTT; j_call: TRBJ1-5; clone_size: few; cdr3_length: 21; d_call: -; v_call: TRBV15
cdr3_aa: CASSLSSGYNEQFF; cdr3_nt: TGTGCCAGCAGCTTGTCAAGCGGTTACAATGAGCAGTTCTTC; j_call: TRBJ2-1; clone_size: -; cdr3_length: 14; d_call: -; v_call: TRBV7-3
cdr3_aa: CAISEKVHNYGYTF; cdr3_nt: TGTGCCATCAGTGAAAAGGTCCATAACTATGGCTACACCTTC; j_call: TRBJ1-2; clone_size: -; cdr3_length: 14; d_call: -; v_call: TRBV10-3
cdr3_aa: CASSGRPWTEAFF; cdr3_nt: TGTGCTAGTTCCGGACGGCCGTGGACTGAAGCTTTCTTT; j_call: TRBJ1-1; clone_size: few; cdr3_length: 13; d_call: -; v_call: TRBV12-5
cdr3_aa: CATSRVRTGSSKNIQYF; cdr3_nt: TGTGCCACCAGCAGAGTTAGGACAGGGTCAAGCAAAAACATTCAGTACTTC; j_call: TRBJ2-4; clone_size: -; cdr3_length: 17; d_call: TRBD1; v_call: TRBV15
cdr3_aa: CASRRPGGGTNYGYTF; cdr3_nt: TGTGCCAGCAGGCGGCCGGGGGGCGGAACTAACTATGGCTACACCTTC; j_call: TRBJ1-2; clone_size: -; cdr3_length: 16; d_call: -; v_call: TRBV9
cdr3_aa: CASSPDWSEQFF; cdr3_nt: TGCGCCAGCAGCCCTGACTGGAGTGAGCAGTTCTTC; j_call: TRBJ2-1; clone_size: few; cdr3_length: 12; d_call: -; v_call: TRBV5-1
cdr3_aa: CASSSQTGQGGNSPLHF; cdr3_nt: TGTGCCAGCAGTTCTCAAACGGGACAGGGTGGCAATTCACCCCTCCACTTT; j_call: TRBJ1-6; clone_size: few; cdr3_length: 17; d_call: TRBD1; v_call: TRBV27
cdr3_aa: CASTGLARNEQFF; cdr3_nt: TGTGCCAGCACGGGACTAGCGAGGAATGAGCAGTTCTTC; j_call: TRBJ2-1; clone_size: -; cdr3_length: 13; d_call: TRBD2; v_call: TRBV6-5
cdr3_aa: CASSPGTVSQPQHF; cdr3_nt: TGTGCCAGCAGCCCCGGGACAGTCAGTCAGCCCCAGCATTTT; j_call: TRBJ1-5; clone_size: -; cdr3_length: 14; d_call: TRBD1; v_call: TRBV5-8